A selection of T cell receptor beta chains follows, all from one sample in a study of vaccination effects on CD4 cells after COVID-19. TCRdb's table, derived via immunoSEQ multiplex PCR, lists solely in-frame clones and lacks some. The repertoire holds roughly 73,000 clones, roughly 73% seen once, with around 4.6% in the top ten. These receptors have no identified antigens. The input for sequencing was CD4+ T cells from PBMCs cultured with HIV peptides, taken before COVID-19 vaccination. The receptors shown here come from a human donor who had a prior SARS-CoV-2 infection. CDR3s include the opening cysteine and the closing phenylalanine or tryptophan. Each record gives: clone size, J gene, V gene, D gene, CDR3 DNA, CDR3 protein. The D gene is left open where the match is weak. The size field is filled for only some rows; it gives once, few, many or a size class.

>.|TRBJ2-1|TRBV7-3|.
TGTGCCAGCAGCTCCCAGCCTCAGGGGCTAGCCGGGGATGAGCAGTTCTTC
CASSSQPQGLAGDEQFF
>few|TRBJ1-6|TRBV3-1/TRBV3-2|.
TGTGCCAGCAGCCTACGCGGGGGACTAGGGAATTCACCCCTCCACTTT
CASSLRGGLGNSPLHF
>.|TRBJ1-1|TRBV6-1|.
TGTGCCAGCAGTGAAATGCGAGCGGGCACTGAAGCTTTCTTT
CASSEMRAGTEAFF
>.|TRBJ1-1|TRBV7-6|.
TGTGCCAGCAGCTTAAGAGGGGCGATAAACACTGAAGCTTTCTTT
CASSLRGAINTEAFF
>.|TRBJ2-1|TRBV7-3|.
TGTGCCAGCAGCCCACGGGTGAGCTCCTACAATGAGCAGTTCTTC
CASSPRVSSYNEQFF
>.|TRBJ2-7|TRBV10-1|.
TGCGCCAGCGAAACAGGGTGCTACGAGCAGTACTTC
CASETGCYEQYF
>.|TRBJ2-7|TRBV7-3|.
TGTGCCAGCAGCTTACGTCGGGGCGGGGAGCAGTACTTC
CASSLRRGGEQYF
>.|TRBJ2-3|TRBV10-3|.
TGTGCCATCAGTGAGTCGAGTAGTGTTAGCACAGATACGCAGTATTTT
CAISESSSVSTDTQYF
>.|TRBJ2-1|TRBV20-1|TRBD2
TGCAGTGCTAGTTCATGGGCGGGAGGGCTAAGCTCCTACAATGAGCAGTTCTTC
CSASSWAGGLSSYNEQFF
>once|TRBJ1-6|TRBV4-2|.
TGTGCCAGCAGCCTCATGGGGGAGGGGCGCGCCCTCCACTTT
CASSLMGEGRALHF
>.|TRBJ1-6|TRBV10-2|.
TGCGCCAGCAGTGGGTGGGGGTCCTATAATTCACCCCTCCACTTT
CASSGWGSYNSPLHF
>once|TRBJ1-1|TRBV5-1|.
TGCGCCAGCACCGGGACGGTGAACACTGAAGCTTTCTTT
CASTGTVNTEAFF
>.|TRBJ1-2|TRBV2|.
TGTGCCAGCAGTTCCGGACTGCTCTATGGCTACACCTTC
CASSSGLLYGYTF
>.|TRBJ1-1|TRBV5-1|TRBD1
TGCGCCAGCAGACCGAGACAGGGATCGAACACTGAAGCTTTCTTT
CASRPRQGSNTEAFF
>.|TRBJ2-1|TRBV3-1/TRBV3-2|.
TGTGCCAGCACCCTTAGTGGCCTCCGGAGAAGGGAATGGCAGTTCTTC
CASTLSGLRRREWQFF
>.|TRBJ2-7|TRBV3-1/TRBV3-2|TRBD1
TGTGCACGAGCTACCCGGACAGGGTACGGGCAGTACTTC
CARATRTGYGQYF
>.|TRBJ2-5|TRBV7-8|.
TGTGCCAGCAGCTCCTGGACCGCGATACAACAAGAGACCCAGTACTTC
CASSSWTAIQQETQYF
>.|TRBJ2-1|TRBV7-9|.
TGTGCCAGCAGCTTATGGGAGTCCTCCTACAATGAGCAGTTCTTC
CASSLWESSYNEQFF
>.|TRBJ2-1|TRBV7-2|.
TGTGCCAGCAGCTTATATGCACAGGGGAGGGGTGAGCAGTTCTTC
CASSLYAQGRGEQFF
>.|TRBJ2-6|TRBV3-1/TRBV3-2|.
TGTGCCAGCAGCCACGGGGCGAGGGGGGCCAACGTCCTGACTTTC
CASSHGARGANVLTF
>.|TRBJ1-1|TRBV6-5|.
TGTGCCAGCAGTTACCGTGTAGGGACTGAAGCTTTCTTT
CASSYRVGTEAFF
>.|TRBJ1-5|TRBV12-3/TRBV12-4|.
TGTGCCAGCAGTTTTTCCGGTCAGCCCCAGCATTTT
CASSFSGQPQHF
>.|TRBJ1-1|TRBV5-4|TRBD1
TGTGCCAGCAGCTCCGGGACAGGCTTTAGGTCGAGTACTGAAGCTTTCTTT
CASSSGTGFRSSTEAFF
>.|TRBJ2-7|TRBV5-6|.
TGTGCCAGCAGCCTGTACTACGAGCAGTACTTC
CASSLYYEQYF
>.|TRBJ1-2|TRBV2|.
TGTGCCAGCAGTACCACAGGGTTTTGGCGTGGTGGCTACACCTTC
CASSTTGFWRGGYTF
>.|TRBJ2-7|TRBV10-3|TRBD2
TGTGCCATCAGCGGGACTAGCGGGGGCTCCTACGAGCAGTACTTC
CAISGTSGGSYEQYF
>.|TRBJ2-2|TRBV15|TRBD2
TGTGCCACCAGCAGAGGGGGACTAGCGGGGGACGGGGAGCTGTTTTTT
CATSRGGLAGDGELFF
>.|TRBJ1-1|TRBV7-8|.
TGTGCCAGCAGCTTCCAGAACACTGAAGCTTTCTTT
CASSFQNTEAFF
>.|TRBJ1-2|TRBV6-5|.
TGTGCCAGCAGTCAACTTAGTGGAGCTAACTATGGCTACACCTTC
CASSQLSGANYGYTF
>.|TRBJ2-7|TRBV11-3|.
TGTGCCAGCAGCTTTGGGGGGCCGACCTTCGAGCAGTACTTC
CASSFGGPTFEQYF
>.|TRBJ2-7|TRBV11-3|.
TGTGCCAGCAGCTTAGAGGTTGGGACCTACGAGCAGTACTTC
CASSLEVGTYEQYF
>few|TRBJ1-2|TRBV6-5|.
TGTGCCAGCACCCGTTACGGGGGGATAGGCTATGGCTACACCTTC
CASTRYGGIGYGYTF
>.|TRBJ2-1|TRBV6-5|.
TGTGCCAGCACCCTAGGACTAACGAACAATGAGCAGTTCTTC
CASTLGLTNNEQFF
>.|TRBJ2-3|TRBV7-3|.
TGTGCCAGCAGTTCGGGGGCAGATACGCAGTATTTT
CASSSGADTQYF
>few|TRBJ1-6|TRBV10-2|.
TGCGCCAGCAGTGAGTCGGGGCCCAGACTCTCTTCACCCCTCCACTTT
CASSESGPRLSSPLHF
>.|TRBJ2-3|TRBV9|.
TGTGCCAGCAGCGAAGAGGGCCGCACAGATACGCAGTATTTT
CASSEEGRTDTQYF
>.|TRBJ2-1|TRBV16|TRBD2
TGTGCCAGCAGCCATTTCGAGGGGGTCCTAGCGGGATTGAGATTCTTC
CASSHFEGVLAGLRFF
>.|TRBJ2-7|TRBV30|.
TGTGCCTGGAGTGTCTTTCGGGGGATCCGGGCCTACGAGCAGTACTTC
CAWSVFRGIRAYEQYF
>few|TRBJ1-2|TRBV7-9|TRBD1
TGTGCCAGCAGCTTGGAGATGACAGGGTACTATGGCTACACCTTC
CASSLEMTGYYGYTF
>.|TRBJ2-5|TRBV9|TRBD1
TGTGCCAGCAGCGCCTTGGGACAGGGGGCTAGCGGTATACAAGAGACCCAGTACTTC
CASSALGQGASGIQETQYF
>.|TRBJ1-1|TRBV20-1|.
TGCAGTGCTAGTACCCTACAGGTTGGGAACACTGAAGCTTTCTTT
CSASTLQVGNTEAFF
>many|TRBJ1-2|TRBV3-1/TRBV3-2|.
TGTGCCAGCAGCCAAGTAGGGTGGTGGGGAATTGGCTACACCTTC
CASSQVGWWGIGYTF
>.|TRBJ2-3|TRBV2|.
TGTGCCAGCAGTATAACTAGGAGTCGGACAGATACGCAGTATTTT
CASSITRSRTDTQYF
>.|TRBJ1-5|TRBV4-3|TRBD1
TGCGCCAGCAGCCAAGGGACAGGGAGTATCTGGCCCCAGCATTTT
CASSQGTGSIWPQHF
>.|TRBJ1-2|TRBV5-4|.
TGTGCCACCAGATCTGGGGGCGGCAGCAACTATGGCTACACCTTC
CATRSGGGSNYGYTF